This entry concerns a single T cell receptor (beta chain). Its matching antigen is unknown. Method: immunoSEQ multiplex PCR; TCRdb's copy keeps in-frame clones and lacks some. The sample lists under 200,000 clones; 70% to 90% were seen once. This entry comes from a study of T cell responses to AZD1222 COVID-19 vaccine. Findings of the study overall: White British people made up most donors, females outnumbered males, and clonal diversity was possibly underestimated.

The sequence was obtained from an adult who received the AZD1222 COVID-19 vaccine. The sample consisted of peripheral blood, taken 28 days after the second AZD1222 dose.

CDR3 sequence: CASSLEGGRTEAFF. The CDR3 DNA reads TGTGCCAGCAGCTTAGAAGGGGGTAGGACTGAAGCTTTCTTT. The rearrangement joins TRBV7-8 to TRBJ1-1; D possibly corresponds to TRBD1 (6 bases). V was shortened by 1 base and J by 5 bases, with 11 bases between the two germline ends. The CDR3 is made up of 14 amino acids. CDR1 is SGHVS, CDR2 FQNEAQ, per germline. Supplemented by reference TRBV7-8 and TRBJ1-1, the full variable domain reads GAGVSQSPRYKVAKRGQDVALRCDPISGHVSLFWYQQALGQGPEFLTYFQNEAQLDKSGLPSDRFFAERPEGSVSTLKIQRTQQEDSAVYLCASSLEGGRTEAFFGQGTRLTVV.